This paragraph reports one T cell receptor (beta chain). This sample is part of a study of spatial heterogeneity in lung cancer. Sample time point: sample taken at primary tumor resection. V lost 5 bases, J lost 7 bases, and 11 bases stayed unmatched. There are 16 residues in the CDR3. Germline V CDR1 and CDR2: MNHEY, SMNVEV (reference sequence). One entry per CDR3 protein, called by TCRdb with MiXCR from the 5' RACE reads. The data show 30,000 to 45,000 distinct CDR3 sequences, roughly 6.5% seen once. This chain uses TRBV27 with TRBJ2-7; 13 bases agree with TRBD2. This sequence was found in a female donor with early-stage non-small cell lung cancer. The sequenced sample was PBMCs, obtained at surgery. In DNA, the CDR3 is TGTGCCAGCAGTCCGAGGACTAGCGGGAGTATAGGGGAGCAGTACTTC. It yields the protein CASSPRTSGSIGEQYF.